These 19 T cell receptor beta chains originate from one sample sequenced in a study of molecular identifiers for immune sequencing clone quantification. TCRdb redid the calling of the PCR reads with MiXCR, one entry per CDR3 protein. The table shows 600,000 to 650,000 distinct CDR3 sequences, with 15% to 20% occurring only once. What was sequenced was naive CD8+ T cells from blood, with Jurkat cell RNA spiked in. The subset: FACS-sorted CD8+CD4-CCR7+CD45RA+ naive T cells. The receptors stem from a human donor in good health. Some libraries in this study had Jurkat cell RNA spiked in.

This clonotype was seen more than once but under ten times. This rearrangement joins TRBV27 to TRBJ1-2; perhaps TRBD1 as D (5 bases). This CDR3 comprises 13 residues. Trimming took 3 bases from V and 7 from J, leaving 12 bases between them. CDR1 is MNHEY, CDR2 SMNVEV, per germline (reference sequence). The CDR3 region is CASSFGAASGYTF. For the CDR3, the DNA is TGTGCCAGCAGTTTCGGGGCAGCCTCTGGCTACACCTTC.

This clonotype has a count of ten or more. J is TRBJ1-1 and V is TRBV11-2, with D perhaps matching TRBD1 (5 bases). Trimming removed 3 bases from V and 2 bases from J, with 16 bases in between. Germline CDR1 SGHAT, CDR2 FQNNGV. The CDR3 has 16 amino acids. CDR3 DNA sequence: TGTGCCAGCAGCTTTAGTGGTACAGGAACAAACACTGAAGCTTTCTTT. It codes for CASSFSGTGTNTEAFF.

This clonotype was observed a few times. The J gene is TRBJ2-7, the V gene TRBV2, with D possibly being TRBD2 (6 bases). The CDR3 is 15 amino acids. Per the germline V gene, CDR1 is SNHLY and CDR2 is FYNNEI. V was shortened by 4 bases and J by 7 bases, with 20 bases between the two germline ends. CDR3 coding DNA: TGTGCCAGCAGTGGTTCCGGGACTCTACCCGGGGAGCAGTACTTC. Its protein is CASSGSGTLPGEQYF. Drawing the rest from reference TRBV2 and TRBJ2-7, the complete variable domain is EPEVTQTPSHQVTQMGQEVILRCVPISNHLYFYWYRQILGQKVEFLVSFYNNEISEKSEIFDDQFSVERPDGSNFTLKIRSTKLEDSAMYFCASSGSGTLPGEQYFGPGTRLTVT.

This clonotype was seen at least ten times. This chain's CDR3 is CATSDPLEPEGTQYF. Written as DNA, the CDR3 is TGTGCCACCAGTGACCCCCTCGAGCCCGAAGGGACCCAGTACTTC. V and J are TRBV24-1 and TRBJ2-5; no clear D. The V gene lost 4 bases and the J gene lost 7 bases, with 18 bases spanning the gap. CDR3 length: 15 residues. CDR1 and CDR2 from the germline V gene are KGHDR and SFDVKD.

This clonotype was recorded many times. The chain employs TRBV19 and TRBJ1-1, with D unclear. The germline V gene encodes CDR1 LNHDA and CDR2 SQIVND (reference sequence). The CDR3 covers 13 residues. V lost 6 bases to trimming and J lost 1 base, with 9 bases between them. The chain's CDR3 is CASRAGPNTEAFF. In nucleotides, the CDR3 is TGTGCCAGTAGGGCAGGTCCGAACACTGAAGCTTTCTTT.

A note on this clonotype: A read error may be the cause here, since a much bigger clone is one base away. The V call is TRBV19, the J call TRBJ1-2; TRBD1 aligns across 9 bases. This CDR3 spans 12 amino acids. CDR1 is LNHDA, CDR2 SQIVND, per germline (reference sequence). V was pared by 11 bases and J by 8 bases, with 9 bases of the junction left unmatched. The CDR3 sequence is CAGRTGDNGYTF. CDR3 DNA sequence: TGTGCCGGTCGGACAGGGGACAACGGCTACACCTTC.

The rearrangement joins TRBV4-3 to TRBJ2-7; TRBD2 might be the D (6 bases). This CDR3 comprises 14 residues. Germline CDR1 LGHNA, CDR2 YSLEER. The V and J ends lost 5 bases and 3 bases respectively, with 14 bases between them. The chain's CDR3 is CASSERLVNYEQYF. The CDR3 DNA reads TGCGCCAGCAGCGAAAGACTAGTGAACTACGAGCAGTACTTC.

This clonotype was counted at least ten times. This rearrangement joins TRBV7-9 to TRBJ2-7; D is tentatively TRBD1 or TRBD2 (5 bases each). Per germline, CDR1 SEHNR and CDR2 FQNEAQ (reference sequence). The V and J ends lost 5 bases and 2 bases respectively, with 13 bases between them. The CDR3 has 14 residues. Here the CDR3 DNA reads TGTGCCAGCAGCCACGGGGCCCGGCCCTACGAGCAGTACTTC. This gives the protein CASSHGARPYEQYF.

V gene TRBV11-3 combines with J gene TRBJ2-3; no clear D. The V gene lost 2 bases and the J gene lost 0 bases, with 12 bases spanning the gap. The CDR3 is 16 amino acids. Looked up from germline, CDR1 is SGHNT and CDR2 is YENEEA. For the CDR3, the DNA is TGTGCCAGCAGCTTAACGGTGGATATCAGCACAGATACGCAGTATTTT. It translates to CASSLTVDISTDTQYF.

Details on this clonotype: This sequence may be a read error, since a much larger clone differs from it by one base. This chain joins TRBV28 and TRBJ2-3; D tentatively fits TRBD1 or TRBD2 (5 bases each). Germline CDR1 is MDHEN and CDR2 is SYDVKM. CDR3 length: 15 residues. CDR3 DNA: TGTGCCAGCAGTTTAGAGGGGTCGGGCACAGATACGCGGTATTTT. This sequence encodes CASSLEGSGTDTRYF.

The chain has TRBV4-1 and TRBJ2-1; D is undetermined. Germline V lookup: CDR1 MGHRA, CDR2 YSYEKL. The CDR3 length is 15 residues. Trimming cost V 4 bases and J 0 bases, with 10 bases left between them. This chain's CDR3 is CASSRSLGSYNEQFF. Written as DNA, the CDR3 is TGCGCCAGCAGCCGGTCTCTGGGCTCCTACAATGAGCAGTTCTTC.

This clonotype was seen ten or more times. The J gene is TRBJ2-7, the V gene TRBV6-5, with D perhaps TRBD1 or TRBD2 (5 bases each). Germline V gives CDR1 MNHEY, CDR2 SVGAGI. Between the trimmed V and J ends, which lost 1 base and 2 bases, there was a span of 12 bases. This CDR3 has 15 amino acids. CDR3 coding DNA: TGTGCCAGCAGTTACTTGGGGGTACCAACCTACGAGCAGTACTTC. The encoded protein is CASSYLGVPTYEQYF.

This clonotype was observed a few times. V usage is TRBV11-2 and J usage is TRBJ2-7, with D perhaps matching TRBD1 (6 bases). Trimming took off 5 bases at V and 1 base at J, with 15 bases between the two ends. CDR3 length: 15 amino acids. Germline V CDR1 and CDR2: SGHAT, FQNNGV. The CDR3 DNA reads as TGTGCCAGCAGCCCAGACAGGTACGATTCCTACGAGCAGTACTTC. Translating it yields CASSPDRYDSYEQYF. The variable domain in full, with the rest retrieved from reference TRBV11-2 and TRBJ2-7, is EAGVAQSPRYKIIEKRQSVAFWCNPISGHATLYWYQQILGQGPKLLIQFQNNGVVDDSQLPKDRFSAERLKGVDSTLKIQPAKLEDSAVYLCASSPDRYDSYEQYFGPGTRLTVT.

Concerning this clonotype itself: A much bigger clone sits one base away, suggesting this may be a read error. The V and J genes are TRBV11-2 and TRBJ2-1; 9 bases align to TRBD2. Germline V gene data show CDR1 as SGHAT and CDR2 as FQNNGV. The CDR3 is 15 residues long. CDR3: CASSLGLALQNEQLF. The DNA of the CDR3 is TGTGCCAGCAGCTTGGGACTAGCCCTACAGAATGAGCAGCTCTTC.

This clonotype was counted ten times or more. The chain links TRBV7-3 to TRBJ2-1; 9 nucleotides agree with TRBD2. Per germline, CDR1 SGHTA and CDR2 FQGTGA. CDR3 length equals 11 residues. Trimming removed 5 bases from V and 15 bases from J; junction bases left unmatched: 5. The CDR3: CASSPGTSWFF. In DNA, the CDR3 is TGTGCCAGCAGCCCCGGGACTAGCTGGTTCTTC.

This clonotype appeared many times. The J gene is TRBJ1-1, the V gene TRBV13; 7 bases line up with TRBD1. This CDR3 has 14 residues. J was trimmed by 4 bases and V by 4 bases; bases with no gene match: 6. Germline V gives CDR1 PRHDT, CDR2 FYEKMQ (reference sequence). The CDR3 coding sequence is TGTGCCAGCAGCTCCGGACAGGAGGGCACTGAAGCTTTCTTT. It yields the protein CASSSGQEGTEAFF.

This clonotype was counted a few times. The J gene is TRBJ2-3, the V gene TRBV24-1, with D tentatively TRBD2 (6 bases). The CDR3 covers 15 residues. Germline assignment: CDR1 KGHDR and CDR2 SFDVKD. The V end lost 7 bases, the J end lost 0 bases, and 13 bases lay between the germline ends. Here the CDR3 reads CATRQSGPSTDTQYF. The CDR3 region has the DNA TGTGCCACCAGACAGAGCGGGCCTAGCACAGATACGCAGTATTTT.

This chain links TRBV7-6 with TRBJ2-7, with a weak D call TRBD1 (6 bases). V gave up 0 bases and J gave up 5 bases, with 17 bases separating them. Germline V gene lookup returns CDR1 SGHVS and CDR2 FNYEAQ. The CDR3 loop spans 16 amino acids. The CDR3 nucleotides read TGTGCCAGCAGCTTAGCAACAGGGACGGGATTCGACGAGCAGTACTTC. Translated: CASSLATGTGFDEQYF.

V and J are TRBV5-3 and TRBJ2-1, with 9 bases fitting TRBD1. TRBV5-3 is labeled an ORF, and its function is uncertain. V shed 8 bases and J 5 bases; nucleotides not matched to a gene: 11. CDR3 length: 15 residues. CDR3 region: CASRRQGEYDNEQFF. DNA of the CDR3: TGTGCCAGCAGACGACAGGGGGAATACGACAATGAGCAGTTCTTC.